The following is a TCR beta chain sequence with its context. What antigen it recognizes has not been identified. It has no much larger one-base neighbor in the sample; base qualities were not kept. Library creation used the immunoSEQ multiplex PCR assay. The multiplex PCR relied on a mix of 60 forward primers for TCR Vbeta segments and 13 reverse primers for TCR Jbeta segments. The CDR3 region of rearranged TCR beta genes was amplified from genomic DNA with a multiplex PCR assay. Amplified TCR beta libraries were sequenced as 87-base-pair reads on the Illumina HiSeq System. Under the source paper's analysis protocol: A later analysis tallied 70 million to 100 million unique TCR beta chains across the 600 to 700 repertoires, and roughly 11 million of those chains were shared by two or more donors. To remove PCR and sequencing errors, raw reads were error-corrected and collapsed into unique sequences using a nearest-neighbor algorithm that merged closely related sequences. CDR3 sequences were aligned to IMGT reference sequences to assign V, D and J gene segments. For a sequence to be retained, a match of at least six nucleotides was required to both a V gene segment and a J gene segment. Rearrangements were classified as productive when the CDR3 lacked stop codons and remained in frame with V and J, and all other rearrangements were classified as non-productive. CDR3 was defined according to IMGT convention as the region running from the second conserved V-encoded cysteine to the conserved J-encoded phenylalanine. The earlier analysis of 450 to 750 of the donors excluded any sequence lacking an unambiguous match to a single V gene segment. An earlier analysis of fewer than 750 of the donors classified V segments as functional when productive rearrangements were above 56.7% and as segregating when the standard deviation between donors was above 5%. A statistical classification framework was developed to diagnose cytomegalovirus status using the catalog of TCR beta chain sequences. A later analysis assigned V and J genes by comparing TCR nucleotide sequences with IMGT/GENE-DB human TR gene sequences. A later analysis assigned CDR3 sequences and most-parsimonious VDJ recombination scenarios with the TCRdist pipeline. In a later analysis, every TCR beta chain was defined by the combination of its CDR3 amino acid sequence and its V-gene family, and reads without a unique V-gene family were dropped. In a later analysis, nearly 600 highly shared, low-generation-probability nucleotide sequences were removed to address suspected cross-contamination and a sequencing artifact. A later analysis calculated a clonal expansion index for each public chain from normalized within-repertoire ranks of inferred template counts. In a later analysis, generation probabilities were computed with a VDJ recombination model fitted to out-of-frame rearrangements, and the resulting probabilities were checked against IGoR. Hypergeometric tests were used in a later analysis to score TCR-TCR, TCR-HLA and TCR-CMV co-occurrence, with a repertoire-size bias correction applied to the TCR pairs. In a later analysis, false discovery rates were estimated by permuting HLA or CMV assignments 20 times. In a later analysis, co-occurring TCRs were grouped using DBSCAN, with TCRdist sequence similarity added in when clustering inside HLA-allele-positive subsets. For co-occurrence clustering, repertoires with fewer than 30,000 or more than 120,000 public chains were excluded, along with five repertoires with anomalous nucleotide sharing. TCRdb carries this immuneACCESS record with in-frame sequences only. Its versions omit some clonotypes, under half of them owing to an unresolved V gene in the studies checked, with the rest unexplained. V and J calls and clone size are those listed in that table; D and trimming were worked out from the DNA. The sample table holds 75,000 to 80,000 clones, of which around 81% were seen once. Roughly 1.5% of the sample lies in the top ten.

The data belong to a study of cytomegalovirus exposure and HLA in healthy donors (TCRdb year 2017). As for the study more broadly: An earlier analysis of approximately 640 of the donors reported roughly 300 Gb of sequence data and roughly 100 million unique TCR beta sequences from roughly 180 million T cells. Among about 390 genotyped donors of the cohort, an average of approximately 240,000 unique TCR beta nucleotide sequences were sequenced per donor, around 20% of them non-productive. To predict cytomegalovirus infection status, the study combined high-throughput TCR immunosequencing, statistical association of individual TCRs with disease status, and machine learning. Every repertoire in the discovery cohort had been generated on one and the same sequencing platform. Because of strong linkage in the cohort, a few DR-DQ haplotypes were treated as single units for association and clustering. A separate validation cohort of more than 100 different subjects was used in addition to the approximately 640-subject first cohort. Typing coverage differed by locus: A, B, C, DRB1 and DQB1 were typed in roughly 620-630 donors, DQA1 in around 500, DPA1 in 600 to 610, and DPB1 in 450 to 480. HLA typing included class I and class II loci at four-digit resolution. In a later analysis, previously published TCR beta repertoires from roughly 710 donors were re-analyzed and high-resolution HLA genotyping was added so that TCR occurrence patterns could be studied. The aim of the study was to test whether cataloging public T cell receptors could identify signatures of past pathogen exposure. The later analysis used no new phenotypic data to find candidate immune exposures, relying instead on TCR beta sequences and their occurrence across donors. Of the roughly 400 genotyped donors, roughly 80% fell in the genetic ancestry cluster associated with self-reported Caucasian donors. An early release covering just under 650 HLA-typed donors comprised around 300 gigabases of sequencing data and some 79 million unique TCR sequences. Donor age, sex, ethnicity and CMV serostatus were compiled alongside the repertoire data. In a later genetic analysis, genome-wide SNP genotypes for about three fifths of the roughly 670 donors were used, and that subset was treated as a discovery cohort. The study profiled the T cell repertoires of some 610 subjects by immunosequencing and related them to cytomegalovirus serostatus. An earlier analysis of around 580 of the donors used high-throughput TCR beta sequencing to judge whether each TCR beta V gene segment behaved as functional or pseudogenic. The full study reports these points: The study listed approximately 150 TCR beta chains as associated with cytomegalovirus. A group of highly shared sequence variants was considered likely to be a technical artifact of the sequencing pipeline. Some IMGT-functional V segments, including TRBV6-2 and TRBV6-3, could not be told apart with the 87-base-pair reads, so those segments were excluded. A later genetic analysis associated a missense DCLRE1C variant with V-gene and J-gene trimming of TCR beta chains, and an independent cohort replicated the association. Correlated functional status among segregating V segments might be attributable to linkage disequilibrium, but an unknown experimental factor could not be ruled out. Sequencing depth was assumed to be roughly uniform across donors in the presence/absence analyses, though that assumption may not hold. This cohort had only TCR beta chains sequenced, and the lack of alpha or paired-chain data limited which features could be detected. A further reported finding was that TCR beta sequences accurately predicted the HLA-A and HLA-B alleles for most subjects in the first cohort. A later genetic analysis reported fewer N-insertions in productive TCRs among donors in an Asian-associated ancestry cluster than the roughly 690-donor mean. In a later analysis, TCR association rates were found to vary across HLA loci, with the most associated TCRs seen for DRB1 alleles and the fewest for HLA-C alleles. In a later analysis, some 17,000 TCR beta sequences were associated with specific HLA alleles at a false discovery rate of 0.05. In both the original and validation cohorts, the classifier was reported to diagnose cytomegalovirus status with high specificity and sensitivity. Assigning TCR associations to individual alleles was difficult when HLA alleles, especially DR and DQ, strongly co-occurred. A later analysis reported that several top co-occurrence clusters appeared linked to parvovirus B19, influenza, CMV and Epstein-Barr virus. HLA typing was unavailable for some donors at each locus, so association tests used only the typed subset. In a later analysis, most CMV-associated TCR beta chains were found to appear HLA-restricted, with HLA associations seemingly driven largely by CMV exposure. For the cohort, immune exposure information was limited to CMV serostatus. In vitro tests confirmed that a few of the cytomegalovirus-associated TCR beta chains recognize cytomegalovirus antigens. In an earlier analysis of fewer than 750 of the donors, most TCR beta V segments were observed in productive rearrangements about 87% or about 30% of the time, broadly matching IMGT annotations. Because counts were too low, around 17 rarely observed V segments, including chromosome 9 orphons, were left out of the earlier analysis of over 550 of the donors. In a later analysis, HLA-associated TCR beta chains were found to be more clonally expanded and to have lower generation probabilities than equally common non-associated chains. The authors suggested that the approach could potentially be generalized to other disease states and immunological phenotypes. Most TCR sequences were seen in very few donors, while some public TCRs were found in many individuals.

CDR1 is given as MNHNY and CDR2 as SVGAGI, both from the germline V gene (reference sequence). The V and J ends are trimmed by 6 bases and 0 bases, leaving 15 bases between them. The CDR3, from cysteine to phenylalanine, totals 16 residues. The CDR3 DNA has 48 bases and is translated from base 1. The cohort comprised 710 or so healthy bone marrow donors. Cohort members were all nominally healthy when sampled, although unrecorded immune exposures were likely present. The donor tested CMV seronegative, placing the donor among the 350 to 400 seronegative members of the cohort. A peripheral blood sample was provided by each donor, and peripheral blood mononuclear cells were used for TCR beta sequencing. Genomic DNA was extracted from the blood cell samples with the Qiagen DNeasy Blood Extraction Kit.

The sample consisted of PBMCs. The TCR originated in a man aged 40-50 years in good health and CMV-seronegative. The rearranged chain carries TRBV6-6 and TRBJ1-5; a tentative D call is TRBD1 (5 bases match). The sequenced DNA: TGTGCCAGCAGACCTCCTACAGGTTATAGCAATCAGCCCCAGCATTTT. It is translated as CASRPPTGYSNQPQHF.